The sequence of this T cell receptor (beta chain) was determined in a study of blood T cell repertoires in COVID-19. On the study more broadly: From T cells, B-cell-depleted T cells, or PBMCs came the material, which was cDNA or gDNA.

Under the authors' procedure: Nucleated cell number was recorded as an estimate derived from reference gene primer amplification. Method: immunoSEQ multiplex PCR; TCRdb's copy keeps in-frame clones and lacks some. V, J and clone size derive from that table, while D and trimming were established from the DNA sequence. This sample has some 220,000 clones, with approximately 85% found just once. One Seattle source followed patients from active infection through their disease course. This CDR3 is built from 11 residues. Germline V gene lookup returns CDR1 SEHNR and CDR2 FQNEAQ (reference sequence). The V and J ends lost 6 bases and 8 bases respectively, with 10 bases between them.

Sample: peripheral blood. V and J are TRBV7-9 and TRBJ1-1; D perhaps matches TRBD1 (6 bases). The sequence was obtained from a man between 45 and 60 years old with COVID-19, enrolled during active disease. In DNA form, the CDR3 reads TGTGCCAGCAGACCTGGGGGCGAAGCTTTCTTT. This sequence encodes CASRPGGEAFF.